This T cell receptor (beta chain) was captured in a study of control samples from healthy donors and cancer patients. Assay used: immunoSEQ multiplex PCR; TCRdb lists only in-frame clones, some missing. The repertoire holds approximately 85,000 clones, with around nine tenths as singletons. CDR1 and CDR2 from the germline V gene are SGDLS and YYNGEE. This CDR3 comprises 15 residues. V lost 4 bases and J lost 6; bases outside the gene matches: 7. The chain employs TRBV9 and TRBJ2-4, with TRBD2 matching 10 bases. Input material: blood. This sequence originates from a woman aged 60-70 years in good health. CDR3 amino acids: CASSLSGGAPNIQYF. In DNA form, the CDR3 reads TGTGCCAGCAGCCTGAGCGGGGGGGCCCCAAACATTCAGTACTTC. Looking up the rest from reference TRBV9 and TRBJ2-4 gives the full variable domain: DSGVTQTPKHLITATGQRVTLRCSPRSGDLSVYWYQQSLDQGLQFLIQYYNGEERAKGNILERFSAQQFPDLHSELNLSSLELGDSALYFCASSLSGGAPNIQYFGAGTRLSVL.